This TCR beta chain emerged from a study of cytomegalovirus exposure and HLA in healthy donors. Study as a whole: In a later analysis, the roughly 120 validation repertoires were reported to have used the same platform as the 550 to 850 first-cohort repertoires. Regarding the study as a whole: The finding came from a later analysis; first-cohort TCR clusters tended to co-occur in the roughly 110 validation repertoires. The classifier reportedly diagnosed cytomegalovirus status with high sensitivity and specificity.

The assay was immunoSEQ multiplex PCR, and TCRdb's table has in-frame clones only and misses some. This table has roughly 120,000 clones, 86% appearing once. Regarding this clone: Its antigen remains unidentified.

The germline V and J ends were trimmed by 0 bases and 6 bases, with 13 bases remaining between them. In germline, CDR1 is SGDLS, CDR2 YYNGEE. The CDR3 contains 15 residues. The receptor's source is a young man in good health and CMV-seronegative. The sequencing input was PBMCs. The chain is built from TRBV9 and TRBJ2-1; weak D call: TRBD1 (6 bases). For the CDR3, the DNA is TGTGCCAGCAGCGTAGGACAGGACTCCCTCAATGAGCAGTTCTTC. Residues: CASSVGQDSLNEQFF.